This T cell receptor (beta chain) was recorded in a study of blood T cell repertoires in COVID-19. With V trimmed by 5 bases and J by 2 bases, 5 bases remained unmatched. Per germline, CDR1 SGHAT and CDR2 FQNNGV. The CDR3 contains 17 residues. Some clones are missing from TCRdb's copy, which holds only in-frame ones; the method was immunoSEQ multiplex PCR. This repertoire shows approximately 240,000 clones, 85% found once; its top ten account for 2.5% to 3.5%. A remark on this clone: This same CDR3 is encoded by further DNA sequences in the sample.

The V call is TRBV11-2, the J call TRBJ2-2; 13 bases line up with TRBD2. The sample consisted of peripheral blood. The TCR sequence derives from a man aged 50 to 60 who had recovered from COVID-19. The CDR3 is CASSPGTSGANTGELFF. CDR3 sequence (DNA): TGTGCCAGCAGCCCCGGGACTAGCGGGGCAAACACCGGGGAGCTGTTTTTT. Supplemented by reference TRBV11-2 and TRBJ2-2, the full variable domain reads EAGVAQSPRYKIIEKRQSVAFWCNPISGHATLYWYQQILGQGPKLLIQFQNNGVVDDSQLPKDRFSAERLKGVDSTLKIQPAKLEDSAVYLCASSPGTSGANTGELFFGEGSRLTVL.